This T cell receptor beta chain stems from a study of shared clonotypes between healthy human individuals. Overall study context: A couple of female and a few male donors aged 18 to 49 were enrolled. The study's findings and limits: Read depth was anticipated to influence clonotype sharing among donors.

V dropped 3 bases and J dropped 2 bases, with 8 bases sitting between them. Germline values: CDR1 SNHLY, CDR2 FYNNEI. This CDR3 comprises 14 residues. In the source study's methods: Junction-only immunoSEQ data arrived without quality scores, meaning filtering differed. The repertoire was sequenced with immunoSEQ multiplex PCR; TCRdb's copy has only in-frame clones and lacks some. V, J and clone size were drawn from that table, and D and trimming were deduced from the DNA. In the table there are some 2,500,000 clones, just under 95% of which are singletons. Splitting the CD4+ cells yielded a CD45RA+ naive subset and a CD45RA-negative memory subset. On this clone itself: What it recognizes is unknown.

The clonotype comes from a man aged 18 to 29 in good health. Some clones in this sample may be carry-over from other donors' samples. This chain links TRBV2 with TRBJ1-5, with TRBD1 as a possible D gene (6 bases). The sequenced material came from naive CD4+ T cells from PBMCs. Specified subset: CD45RA+ positively selected. The CDR3 DNA reads as TGTGCCAGCAGTGATTCAGGGGGCAATCAGCCCCAGCATTTT. Residues: CASSDSGGNQPQHF.